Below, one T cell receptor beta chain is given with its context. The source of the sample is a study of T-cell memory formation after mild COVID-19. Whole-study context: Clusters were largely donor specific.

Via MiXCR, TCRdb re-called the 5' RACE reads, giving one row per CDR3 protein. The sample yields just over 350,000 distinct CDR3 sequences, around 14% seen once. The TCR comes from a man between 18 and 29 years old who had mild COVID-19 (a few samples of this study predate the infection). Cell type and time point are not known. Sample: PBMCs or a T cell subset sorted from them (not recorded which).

As DNA, the CDR3 is TGTGCCAGCAGCTCCGGACTAACCCCAGATACGCAGTATTTT. Its translation is CASSSGLTPDTQYF. The chain combines TRBV7-3 with TRBJ2-3; tentative D call: TRBD2 (6 bases). V was cut by 4 bases and J by 4 bases, with 12 bases left in between. CDR1 is SGHTA, CDR2 FQGTGA, per germline. This CDR3 has 14 residues.